Listed below are T cell receptor beta chains from one sample, sequenced in a study of cytomegalovirus exposure and HLA in healthy donors. Using immunoSEQ multiplex PCR, the repertoire was profiled, and TCRdb retains in-frame clones only, with some absent. The sample consists of tens of thousands of clones, 70% to 90% of them appearing once. Sample: PBMCs. The receptor set was obtained from a woman aged 18-29 years in good health and CMV-seropositive. Both conserved end residues are part of each CDR3. The D gene is left open where the match is weak.

J: TRBJ2-7; D: TRBD2; V: TRBV27; DNA: TGTGCCAGCAGTCCGGGACTAGCGGGGTTAGAGCAGTACTTC; CDR3: CASSPGLAGLEQYF
J: TRBJ2-7; D: NA; V: TRBV19; DNA: TGTGCCAGTAGTATATCCGGGACATATGCTCGCGAGCAGTACTTC; CDR3: CASSISGTYAREQYF
J: TRBJ2-4; D: TRBD1; V: TRBV5-1; DNA: TGCGCCAGCAGCTTGGACAGGGGCCAAAACATTCAGTACTTC; CDR3: CASSLDRGQNIQYF
J: TRBJ2-5; D: NA; V: TRBV7-2; DNA: TGTGCCAGCAGCCCCCTGGGCAGTTCGCCCAGAGAGACCCAGTACTTC; CDR3: CASSPLGSSPRETQYF
J: TRBJ2-3; D: NA; V: TRBV4-1; DNA: TGCGCCAGCAGCCAATCCCGTAACCCCGGGACAAGCGGCACAGATACGCAGTATTTT; CDR3: CASSQSRNPGTSGTDTQYF
J: TRBJ1-5; D: TRBD1; V: TRBV7-8; DNA: TGTGCCAGCAGCTTGTACACCGGGACAGGGGGCAATCAGCCCCAGCATTTT; CDR3: CASSLYTGTGGNQPQHF
J: TRBJ1-1; D: NA; V: TRBV6-5; DNA: TGTGCCAGCAGTTACTCGACGGGGGGCAGGAACACTGAAGCTTTCTTT; CDR3: CASSYSTGGRNTEAFF
J: TRBJ2-6; D: NA; V: TRBV11-2; DNA: TGTGCCAGCAGCTCCTACCCGTCTGGGGCCAACGTCCTGACTTTC; CDR3: CASSSYPSGANVLTF
J: TRBJ2-3; D: NA; V: TRBV5-1; DNA: TGCGCCAGCAGCTTGGCCCTTGACACGTATAACACAGATACGCAGTATTTT; CDR3: CASSLALDTYNTDTQYF
J: TRBJ1-6; D: TRBD1; V: TRBV5-6; DNA: TGTGCCAGCAGCGTTCCGGGACAGCTCGGACCCCTCCACTTT; CDR3: CASSVPGQLGPLHF
J: TRBJ2-1; D: TRBD2; V: TRBV2; DNA: TGTGCCAGCGGGGGGACTAGTTACCATGAGCAGTTCTTC; CDR3: CASGGTSYHEQFF
J: TRBJ2-6; D: NA; V: TRBV7-9; DNA: TGTGCCAGCAGCCCCACGGGGACTGGGGCCAACGTCCTGACTTTC; CDR3: CASSPTGTGANVLTF
J: TRBJ2-2; D: NA; V: TRBV5-1; DNA: TGCGCCAGCAGCTTATTAACAGGTGCTAACACCGGGGAGCTGTTTTTT; CDR3: CASSLLTGANTGELFF
J: TRBJ1-1; D: NA; V: TRBV9; DNA: TGTGCCAGCAGCGTAGAGCCTACAACGGGATTCACTGAAGCTTTCTTT; CDR3: CASSVEPTTGFTEAFF
J: TRBJ2-1; D: NA; V: TRBV19; DNA: TGTGCCAGTGGGAATCGGGCAGGGCCTAAGCAGTTCTTC; CDR3: CASGNRAGPKQFF
J: TRBJ2-7; D: TRBD1; V: TRBV19; DNA: TGTGCCAGTAGTATAGGTCTTGGGACAGGGGCCTACGAGCAGTACTTC; CDR3: CASSIGLGTGAYEQYF
J: TRBJ1-4; D: TRBD1; V: TRBV27; DNA: TGTGCCAGCAGTACGAGACAGGGGGTTAATGAAAAACTGTTTTTT; CDR3: CASSTRQGVNEKLFF